This T cell receptor (beta chain) was identified in a study of blood T cell repertoires in COVID-19. Across the whole study: Whether acute or convalescent, the COVID-19 samples came from the United States, Italy and Spain. In each case, the material was cDNA or gDNA derived from T cells, B-cell-depleted T cells, or PBMCs.

Per the original data handling: Cell counts per sample came from amplifying reference gene primers. Here immunoSEQ multiplex PCR was the method, and the copy in TCRdb shows in-frame clones only, minus some. From that table come the V and J calls and clone size; the DNA was used to work out D and trimming. Of 100,000 to 150,000 clones listed, roughly 84% were seen once; the top ten hold approximately 17%. V was trimmed by 4 bases and J by 2 bases, leaving 13 bases between them. The CDR3 spans 15 residues. Germline assignment: CDR1 SGDLS and CDR2 YYNGEE. V and J are TRBV9 and TRBJ1-5, with D maybe TRBD1 (5 bases). The clonotype originates from an elderly woman with acute or convalescent COVID-19. The sequenced sample was peripheral blood. CDR3 residues: CASSKGVFGNQPQHF. CDR3 bases: TGTGCCAGCAGCAAAGGGGTTTTCGGCAATCAGCCCCAGCATTTT.